The 5 T cell receptor beta chains listed next were all sequenced from one sample in a study of radiation and T cells in renal cell carcinoma. Assay used: immunoSEQ multiplex PCR; TCRdb lists only in-frame clones, some missing. The sample holds roughly 120,000 clones, roughly four fifths seen once. The time point denotes: blood 2 weeks post-SBRT. Treatment: 15 Gy SBRT to primary tumor, nephrectomy 4 weeks later. Source: blood, taken from a patient whose treatment included radiotherapy and nephrectomy. All receptors derive from a woman aged 55-69 years with renal cell carcinoma.

The V gene is TRBV7-2, the J gene TRBJ1-2, with 7 bases lining up with TRBD1. This CDR3 is built from 12 residues. V shed 4 bases, J shed 8 bases, and the junction held 4 bases outside the gene matches. Germline assignment: CDR1 SGHTA and CDR2 FQGNSA. As DNA, the CDR3 is TGTGCCAGCAGCTCCAGGGGGGGAGGCTACACCTTC. It is translated as CASSSRGGGYTF.

Many counts were recorded for this clone. The J gene is TRBJ1-2, the V gene TRBV28; the D is unclear. Germline CDR1 MDHEN, CDR2 SYDVKM. This CDR3 is 12 amino acids long. V was pared by 0 bases and J by 7 bases, with 6 bases between. CDR3 sequence (DNA): TGTGCCAGCAGTTTATGGGAGGGTGGCTACACCTTC. Translating it yields CASSLWEGGYTF.

The gene calls are TRBV16 and TRBJ2-3; 7 bases fit TRBD1. The germline gives CDR1 KGHSY, CDR2 FQNENV. The CDR3 contains 14 residues. V dropped 0 bases and J dropped 9; count of bases not matched to a gene: 6. The CDR3 nucleotides read TGTGCCAGCAGCCAATCCGGGGAAGGGGGCACGCAGTATTTT. Encoded protein: CASSQSGEGGTQYF.

Only a few counts were recorded for this clone. This chain joins TRBV6-5 and TRBJ1-1; no reliable D call. V lost 0 bases and J 1 base, leaving 6 bases between the germline ends. This CDR3 comprises 14 residues. The V gene's germline CDR1 is MNHEY and CDR2 SVGAGI. This chain's CDR3 is CASSYSARNTEAFF. In DNA, the CDR3 is TGTGCCAGCAGTTACTCTGCCCGGAACACTGAAGCTTTCTTT.

V and J are TRBV27 and TRBJ1-1, with a tentative D call TRBD1 (5 bases). The CDR3 covers 16 residues. V was trimmed by 9 bases and J by 5 bases, leaving 25 bases between them. Germline CDR1 reads MNHEY; CDR2 reads SMNVEV (reference sequence). In nucleotides, the CDR3 is TGTGCCAGTTCCTCTTGGGGGAAGGGTCATAGGACTGAAGCTTTCTTT. Amino acids: CASSSWGKGHRTEAFF.